This TCR beta chain was captured by sequencing in a study of CD8 T cells in Susac syndrome. The germline gives CDR1 DFQATT, CDR2 SNEGSKA (reference sequence). The CDR3 has 12 residues. The germline V and J ends were trimmed by 4 bases and 0 bases, with 6 bases remaining between them. Random hexamers were used to reverse transcribe 0.5 to 1 ug of RNA. immunoSEQ multiplex PCR amplified TCR beta CDR3 across 54 Vbeta, 13 Jbeta. TCRdb passed the immunoSEQ multiplex PCR reads through MiXCR, listing each CDR3 protein once. The table lists approximately 200,000 distinct CDR3 sequences, around nine tenths of them singletons. The authors carried out high-throughput sequencing of TCR beta. They applied it to CD8+ and CD4+ T cells obtained from blood. TEMRA cells underwent FACS enrichment and CD8+ and CD4+ T cells underwent negative isolation.

This clonotype was obtained from a human donor with multiple sclerosis. The source material was CD8+ T cells from PBMCs. V usage is TRBV20-1 and J usage is TRBJ1-1, with D unresolved. CDR3: CSAIRMNTEAFF. In DNA form, the CDR3 reads TGCAGTGCTATCCGTATGAACACTGAAGCTTTCTTT.